This T cell receptor (beta chain) is drawn from a study of PD-1 blockade in classical Hodgkin lymphoma (dated by TCRdb to the early 2020s). General notes on the study: Nivolumab dosing was 3 mg/kg intravenously every 2 weeks, continuing until either disease progression or unacceptable toxicity. The study used TCR beta sequencing and CyTOF to define a peripheral blood immune signature of response to PD-1 blockade in classical Hodgkin lymphoma. Study-wide findings and limitations: The study was restricted to a single clinical trial cohort, and the causes of repertoire differences, possibly disease activity or prior therapy, were left undefined. CD4+ but not CD8+ TCR diversity rose significantly by C4D1 (p=0.0027 vs p=0.16), most apparent in complete responders (p=0.02). Trial patients with a complete response had baseline diversity similar to that of newly diagnosed patients, while partial responders and progressors had significantly lower diversity. Newly diagnosed patients were reported to have lower baseline TCR diversity than healthy donors, and relapsed/refractory patients were reported to have lower baseline TCR diversity still. Patients starting nivolumab less than 1 year after ASCT had lower diversity and were excluded from later analyses to avoid confounding by immune reconstitution.

Its CDR3 holds 15 amino acids, cysteine through phenylalanine. Only CDR3 DNA remains: 45 bases, in frame from the first base. CDR1 and CDR2, per the germline V gene, are LGHNA and YNFKEQ. Ends trimmed: V by 0 bases, J by 7 bases; bases unmatched to a gene: 5. Genomic DNA was isolated using the Qiagen DNeasy kit from unsorted PBMCs as well as from negatively selected CD4+ and CD8+ fractions. TCR beta CDR3 regions were subjected to amplification by immunoSEQ multiplex PCR with primers that anneal to V and J segments. A synthetic immune receptor repertoire was used to minimize amplification bias, and any remaining bias was removed computationally after sequencing. The authors processed their data as follows. Custom Python scripts were used to quantify repertoire diversity as the Shannon entropy index. Unsorted, CD4+ and CD8+ repertoires were analyzed separately, except in combined analyses where CD4+ and CD8+ sequences were merged in silico. A clone counted as expanded when the clone's frequency after treatment rose at least 2-fold relative to C1D1, and clones undetected at baseline were given a pseudocount of 0.5. Clones with 0 or 1 copy at C1D1 were defined as singleton clones, while clones with 2 or more copies were defined as non-singleton clones. Clones expanded in unsorted samples were assigned a CD4+, CD8+ or unknown annotation through matching of protein sequences in sorted samples from the same patient. Diversity changes from C1D1 to C4D1 were tested in paired samples using Wilcoxon tests. Sourced from immuneACCESS, this table was stored by TCRdb with only in-frame sequences that have V and J called. A share of the clones is absent; for the studies checked, an unresolved V gene accounts for under half, and the remainder has no known explanation. From that table come the V and J calls and clone size; the DNA was used to work out D and trimming. The sample data list 25,000 to 30,000 clones, and less than 90% of these were observed just once. 20% to 25% of the sample is held by the ten biggest clonotypes.

To note about this clone: What this receptor recognizes is not known. The input lacks base qualities; no much larger clone sits a single base away.

Sample time point, as interpreted from the label and publication: cycle 2 day 1 (C2D1) of nivolumab. Relapse after autologous stem cell transplantation had occurred in all trial patients, and cohorts A, B and C were distinguished by prior brentuximab vedotin exposure. The trial cohort comprised 60 or so patients with relapsed/refractory classical Hodgkin lymphoma whose best overall responses were complete response, partial response or progressive disease. In the multi-cohort phase II CheckMate 205 trial, trial patients received single-agent nivolumab. An independent review committee assessed best overall response using the 2007 International Working Group response criteria. Trial PBMCs were collected immediately before nivolumab initiation (C1D1) and during therapy at cycle 2 day 1 and cycle 4 day 1. Peripheral blood was collected in 8 mL Vacutainer Cell Preparation Tubes, from which PBMCs were isolated by centrifugation and then cryopreserved.

The specimen comprised peripheral blood mononuclear cells (PBMCs), sampled before the second cycle of nivolumab. This clonotype originated in a human donor with classical Hodgkin lymphoma. The V and J genes are TRBV4-2 and TRBJ1-5; the junction holds 8 bases that match TRBD1. CDR3 loop: CASSQDGQGAQPQHF. The nucleotides are TGTGCCAGCAGCCAAGATGGTCAGGGGGCACAGCCCCAGCATTTT.